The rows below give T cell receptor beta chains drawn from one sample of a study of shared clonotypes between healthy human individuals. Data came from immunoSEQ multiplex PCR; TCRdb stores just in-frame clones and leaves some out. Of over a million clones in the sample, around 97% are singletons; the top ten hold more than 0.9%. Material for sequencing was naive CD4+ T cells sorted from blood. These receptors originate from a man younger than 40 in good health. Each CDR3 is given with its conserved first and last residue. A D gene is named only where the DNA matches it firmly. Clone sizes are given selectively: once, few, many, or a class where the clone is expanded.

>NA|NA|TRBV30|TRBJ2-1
TGTGCCTGGAGTGTACGCCTGGGGAATGAGCAGTTCTTC
CAWSVRLGNEQFF
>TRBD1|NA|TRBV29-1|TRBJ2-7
TGCAGCGTTCTGGACAGGCCTCGGGATGGGCAGTACTTC
CSVLDRPRDGQYF
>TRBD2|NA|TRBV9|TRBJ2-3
TGTGCCAGCAGCGTAGATCCCGTGGCTAGCGGGAGAGATACGCAGTATTTT
CASSVDPVASGRDTQYF
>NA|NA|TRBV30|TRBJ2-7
TGTGCCTGGAGTGTGGGGGCGGGAGCCAAAAAGCAGTACTTC
CAWSVGAGAKKQYF
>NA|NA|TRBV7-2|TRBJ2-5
TGTGCCAGCAGCCCACGACTACTCCAAGAGACCCAGTACTTC
CASSPRLLQETQYF
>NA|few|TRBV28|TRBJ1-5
TGTGCCAGCAGTTTAGATCAGCCCCAGCATTTT
CASSLDQPQHF
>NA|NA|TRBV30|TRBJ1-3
TGTGCCTGGAGTGTACAGCCGGGGAACACCATATATTTT
CAWSVQPGNTIYF
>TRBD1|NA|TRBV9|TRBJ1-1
TGTGCCAGCAGCATCCAGGGGGCTCTGAACACTGAAGCTTTCTTT
CASSIQGALNTEAFF
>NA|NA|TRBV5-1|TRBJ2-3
TGCGCCAGCAGCTTTTCGACGGGGACCTTGAGCACAGATACGCAGTATTTT
CASSFSTGTLSTDTQYF
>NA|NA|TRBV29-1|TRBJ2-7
TGCAGCGTTGCTGGCAAGAGTATTACCTCCTACGAGCAGTACTTC
CSVAGKSITSYEQYF
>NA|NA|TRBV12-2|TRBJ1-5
TGTGCAAGTCGCCCCCAGAGGACAGCAGTCTATAGCAATCAGCCCCAGCATTTT
CASRPQRTAVYSNQPQHF
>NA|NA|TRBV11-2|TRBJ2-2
TGTGCCAGCAGCTTAGACCCTAAACACACCGGGGAGCTGTTTTTT
CASSLDPKHTGELFF
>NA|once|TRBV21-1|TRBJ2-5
TGTGCCAGCAGCGCCGGGACTAGCGGGTGGGGGTACCAAGAGACCCAGTACTTC
CASSAGTSGWGYQETQYF
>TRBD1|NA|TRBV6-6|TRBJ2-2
TGTGCCAGCAGGCCTGACCGGGACAGTCGGGCCGGGGAGCTGTTTTTT
CASRPDRDSRAGELFF
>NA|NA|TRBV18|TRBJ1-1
TGTGCCAGCTCACCTAAGGGGAACACTGAAGCTTTCTTT
CASSPKGNTEAFF
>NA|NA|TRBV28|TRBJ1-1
TGTGCCAGCAGTTTATTCCTAGCAAGAGGAGGCACTGAAGCTTTCTTT
CASSLFLARGGTEAFF
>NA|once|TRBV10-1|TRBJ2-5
TGCGCCAGCAGTGAGTCTCCCAAGCCAGAGACCCAGTACTTC
CASSESPKPETQYF
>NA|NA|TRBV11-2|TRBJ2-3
TGTGCCAGCAGCTTAGTGGGGGGGCGCTTGAGCACAGATACGCAGTATTTT
CASSLVGGRLSTDTQYF
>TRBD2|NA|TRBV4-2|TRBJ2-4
TGTGCCAGCAGCCAAGATCCACTAGCGGGACTAGCCAAAAACATTCAGTACTTC
CASSQDPLAGLAKNIQYF
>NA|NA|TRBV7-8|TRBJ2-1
TGTGCCAGCAGCTTGATCGGGAGTGGCAATGAGCAGTTCTTC
CASSLIGSGNEQFF
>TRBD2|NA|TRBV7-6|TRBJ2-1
TGTGCCAGCAGCTTAGCGGGGGGAGGGCTTGAGCAGTTCTTC
CASSLAGGGLEQFF
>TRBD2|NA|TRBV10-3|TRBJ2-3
TGTGCCATGGCCCAGACTAGCGGGGGCACAGATACGCAGTATTTT
CAMAQTSGGTDTQYF
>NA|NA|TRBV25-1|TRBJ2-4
TGTGCCAGCAGTGATCACGTACAGGGAAACATTCAGTACTTC
CASSDHVQGNIQYF
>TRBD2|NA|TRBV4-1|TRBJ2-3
TGCGCCAGCAGCCAACGACTAGCGGGAGCGGATACGCAGTATTTT
CASSQRLAGADTQYF
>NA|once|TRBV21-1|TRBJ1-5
TGTGCCAGCAGCACAGACAGGGGCTTTAATCGGGCCCAGCATTTT
CASSTDRGFNRAQHF
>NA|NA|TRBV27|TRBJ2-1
TGTGCCAGCGGGATTACCTCCTACAATGAGCAGTTCTTC
CASGITSYNEQFF
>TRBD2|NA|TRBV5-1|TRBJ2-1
TGCGCCAGCAGCTTGCCTAGCGGGTCGGATGAGCAGTTCTTC
CASSLPSGSDEQFF
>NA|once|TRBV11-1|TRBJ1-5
TGTGCCAGCAGCAAGACGGGGGAACAGCCCCAGCATTTT
CASSKTGEQPQHF